The 30 T cell receptor beta chains below were found in one sample sequenced in a study of T-cell memory formation after mild COVID-19 (dated by TCRdb to the early 2020s). Libraries came from 5' RACE. The sample was run on an Illumina NovaSeq 6000. In-frame beta chains were kept once TCRdb had trimmed the public reads at Q25 with fastp and called clones with MiXCR. Every CDR3 protein is listed once, alongside the most common genes and DNA of its rows. This sample has 300,000 to 350,000 distinct CDR3 sequences in its table, and roughly an eighth of those were observed once. Clones ranked in the top ten supply under 25% of the sample. The sample comprised PBMCs or a T cell subset sorted from them (not recorded which). Receptor source: a man younger than 35 who had mild COVID-19 (a few samples of this study predate the infection). The sample titles of this study are shuffled in the database, so cell type and time point are left out; the donor was told from shared clones.

This clonotype appeared many times. The chain employs TRBV28 and TRBJ1-6, with 7 bases that match TRBD1. The germline V gene encodes CDR1 MDHEN and CDR2 SYDVKM. Trimming took 5 bases from V and 10 from J; bases not matched to a gene: 11. The CDR3 length is 15 residues. This CDR3 reads CASSRSTGRGSPLHF. DNA of the CDR3: TGTGCCAGCAGTCGATCGACAGGGCGGGGCTCACCCCTCCACTTT.

This clonotype came up many times. The rearrangement joins TRBV5-1 to TRBJ1-2, with D maybe TRBD1 (5 bases). Per germline, CDR1 SGHRS and CDR2 YFSETQ. The CDR3 is 16 residues long. V shed 4 bases and J shed 3 bases, with 19 bases lying between them. The CDR3, as DNA: TGCGCCAGCAGCCTGTTCGGGGGGGATCTAGACTATGGCTACACCTTC. Protein: CASSLFGGDLDYGYTF.

The chain combines TRBV5-1 with TRBJ2-1; TRBD2 matches at 7 bases. There are 14 residues in the CDR3. J gave up 9 bases and V 0 bases, and 6 bases lay outside the gene matches. Germline V gives CDR1 SGHRS, CDR2 YFSETQ. Here the CDR3 reads CASSLGRGLSEQFF. DNA of the CDR3: TGCGCCAGCAGCTTGGGGCGGGGGTTGAGTGAGCAGTTCTTC.

V usage is TRBV4-3 and J usage is TRBJ1-1, with TRBD1 matching 7 bases. V trimming: 4 bases; J trimming: 4 bases; junction bases outside the gene matches: 6. Per germline, CDR1 LGHNA and CDR2 YSLEER. The CDR3 totals 14 residues. The CDR3 protein is CASSPRQGFTEAFF. The CDR3 nucleotides are TGCGCCAGCAGCCCCAGACAGGGCTTCACTGAAGCTTTCTTT.

This clonotype was counted between two and nine times. V and J are TRBV4-1 and TRBJ1-1, with a weak D call TRBD1 (5 bases). V gave up 1 base and J gave up 4 bases, with 7 bases separating them. The germline V gene encodes CDR1 MGHRA and CDR2 YSYEKL. This CDR3 comprises 13 residues. The CDR3 is CASSQGGSTEAFF. The DNA for the CDR3 is TGCGCCAGCAGCCAAGGGGGCAGCACTGAAGCTTTCTTT.

Regarding this clonotype: Its ends do not fully match the called genes, so a read error is possible. CDR3 bases: TGTGCCAGCAGCTTAACGGCGAGGGGTAGCGGGGAGAAAAACACTCAGTACTTC. This translates into CASSLTARGSGEKNTQYF. The chain joins TRBV7-3 to TRBJ2-4; 8 bases match TRBD2. Germline assignment: CDR1 SGHTA and CDR2 FQGTGA. The CDR3 runs to 18 residues.

The chain employs TRBV7-9 and TRBJ2-1, with D maybe TRBD2 (5 bases). V was clipped by 5 bases and J by 0 bases, with 11 bases between them. The CDR3 extends over 15 amino acids. CDR1 and CDR2 (germline): SEHNR, FQNEAQ (reference sequence). The CDR3 coding sequence is TGTGCCAGCAGCGCGACTGGGAGCTCCTACAATGAGCAGTTCTTC. Residues: CASSATGSSYNEQFF.

The rearrangement links TRBV5-4 to TRBJ1-6, with 9 positions matching TRBD1. The V and J ends lost 2 bases and 13 bases, in that order; junction bases with no gene match: 4. The CDR3 has 13 amino acids. Germline-derived CDR1 and CDR2 are SGHNT and YYREEE (reference sequence). CDR3 region: CASSFGDRAPLHF. The DNA for the CDR3 is TGTGCCAGCAGCTTTGGGGACAGGGCTCCCCTCCACTTT. Together with reference TRBV5-4 and TRBJ1-6, the CDR3 gives the full variable domain: ETGVTQSPTHLIKTRGQQVTLRCSSQSGHNTVSWYQQALGQGPQFIFQYYREEENGRGNFPPRFSGLQFPNYSSELNVNALELDDSALYLCASSFGDRAPLHFGNGTRLTVT.

This clonotype was seen a handful of times. This chain links TRBV7-9 with TRBJ2-3; 7 nucleotides line up with TRBD1. The CDR3 loop spans 14 amino acids. The V gene's germline CDR1 is SEHNR and CDR2 FQNEAQ (reference sequence). The V gene end was trimmed by 5 bases and the J gene end by 3 bases; junction bases not matched to a gene: 5. CDR3 protein: CASSATQGTDTQYF. In DNA form, the CDR3 reads TGTGCCAGCAGCGCAACACAGGGGACAGATACGCAGTATTTT.

The J gene is TRBJ2-2, the V gene TRBV20-1, with D perhaps TRBD1 or TRBD2 (7 bases each). The CDR3 consists of 15 residues. Germline V gene data show CDR1 as DFQATT and CDR2 as SNEGSKA (reference sequence). Trimming took 2 bases from V and 4 from J, leaving 14 bases between them. CDR3 sequence (DNA): TGCAGTGCTAGAACCCAGGGGGGGGGCACCGGGGAGCTGTTTTTT. Encoded protein: CSARTQGGGTGELFF.

The rearrangement links TRBV5-4 to TRBJ2-5; 9 bases are shared with TRBD1. Germline loops: CDR1 SGHNT, CDR2 YYREEE (reference sequence). V lost 4 bases and J lost 5; bases outside the gene matches: 9. The length of the CDR3 is 15 residues. Here the CDR3 DNA reads TGTGCCAGCAGCGCAAACAGGGGGCTATATGAGACCCAGTACTTC. As protein: CASSANRGLYETQYF.

This chain links TRBV7-2 with TRBJ1-1; D not resolved. The CDR3 has 15 residues. Looked up from germline, CDR1 is SGHTA and CDR2 is FQGNSA. Trimming left V 4 bases short and J 4 bases short, with 16 bases between. CDR3 nucleotide sequence: TGTGCCAGCAGCTCTAACGGGGTACAAGGCACTGAAGCTTTCTTT. This translates into CASSSNGVQGTEAFF.

Ten or more counts support this clonotype. The V call is TRBV27, the J call TRBJ2-5, with D possibly called TRBD1 or TRBD2 (5 bases each). CDR3 length: 13 residues. Trimming removed 8 bases from V and 5 bases from J, with 15 bases in between. The germline gives CDR1 MNHEY, CDR2 SMNVEV (reference sequence). The CDR3 loop reads CASGPGGGETQYF. The CDR3 coding sequence is TGTGCCAGCGGGCCTGGGGGTGGGGAGACCCAGTACTTC.

The V call is TRBV2, the J call TRBJ2-6; 9 bases are a match to TRBD1. Germline trimming cut 11 bases from V and 3 bases from J; bases unmatched to any gene: 11. Per germline, CDR1 SNHLY and CDR2 FYNNEI. The CDR3 is 16 amino acids. The CDR3 here is CAVFGTGLYGANVLTF. Written as DNA, the CDR3 is TGTGCCGTCTTTGGGACAGGGCTTTATGGGGCCAACGTCCTGACTTTC.

The table lists this clonotype with many counts. J is TRBJ2-1 and V is TRBV5-1; D is unclear. The CDR3 length is 14 residues. Germline CDR1 and CDR2: SGHRS and YFSETQ. V was shortened by 1 base and J by 2 bases, with 7 bases between the two germline ends. CDR3 bases: TGCGCCAGCAGCTTGCACGGTCCCTACAATGAGCAGTTCTTC. Amino acid sequence: CASSLHGPYNEQFF.

V and J are TRBV6-2 or TRBV6-3 and TRBJ2-6; the match to TRBD1 covers 7 bases. CDR3 length: 16 residues. The germline CDR1 and CDR2 sequences are MNHEY and SVGEGT. With 6 bases clipped from V and 0 bases from J, the junction kept 5 bases outside the gene matches. CDR3 sequence: CASRKGQISGANVLTF. The CDR3 DNA sequence: TGTGCCAGCAGAAAGGGACAGATCTCTGGGGCCAACGTCCTGACTTTC.

The table lists this clonotype with a few counts. The CDR3 DNA reads TGCGCCAGCAGCTTCAACCAGGGACAGGATGGCTACACCTTC. Encoded protein: CASSFNQGQDGYTF. V gene TRBV5-1 combines with J gene TRBJ1-2, with TRBD1 identical over 8 bases. This CDR3 region has 14 residues. V shed 2 bases, J shed 6 bases, and the junction held 6 bases outside the gene matches. Germline V lookup: CDR1 SGHRS, CDR2 YFSETQ.

This chain connects TRBV5-1 to TRBJ2-7; D is ambiguous. V was pared by 0 bases and J by 7 bases, with 11 bases between. This CDR3 spans 13 amino acids. Germline lookup yields CDR1 SGHRS and CDR2 YFSETQ. The CDR3 sequence is CASSLVDGWEQYF. The CDR3 DNA reads TGCGCCAGCAGCTTGGTGGACGGATGGGAGCAGTACTTC.

This rearrangement joins TRBV4-1 to TRBJ2-3; D gene ambiguous. With 7 bases removed from V and 2 bases from J, the gap between germline ends came to 19 bases. Germline assignment: CDR1 MGHRA and CDR2 YSYEKL. This CDR3 has 16 residues. Here the CDR3 reads CASTQGFRTYTDTQYF. CDR3 DNA: TGCGCCAGCACTCAAGGTTTCCGGACGTACACAGATACGCAGTATTTT.

This CDR3 reads CASSLAIPRGTQYF. DNA of the CDR3: TGTGCCAGCAGCTTAGCAATCCCCCGAGGTACGCAGTATTTT. This rearrangement joins TRBV7-2 to TRBJ2-3; D uncertain. V lost 0 bases and J lost 8, with 12 bases in between. Germline V gene sequence: CDR1 SGHTA, CDR2 FQGNSA. The length of the CDR3 is 14 residues. The variable domain in full, completed from reference TRBV7-2 and TRBJ2-3, reads GAGVSQSPSNKVTEKGKDVELRCDPISGHTALYWYRQSLGQGLEFLIYFQGNSAPDKSGLPSDRFSAERTGGSVSTLTIQRTQQEDSAVYLCASSLAIPRGTQYFGPGTRLTVL.

The chain couples TRBV7-8 to TRBJ1-5; D call uncertain. The CDR3 has 13 residues. Trimming stripped 0 bases from V and 4 bases from J, with 4 bases between. From germline, CDR1 is SGHVS and CDR2 FQNEAQ. CDR3 protein: CASSLARNQPQHF. In nucleotides, the CDR3 is TGTGCCAGCAGCTTAGCGAGAAATCAGCCCCAGCATTTT.

This chain uses TRBV7-2 with TRBJ2-5; 10 nucleotides align to TRBD2. The CDR3 totals 14 residues. CDR1 and CDR2 from the germline V gene are SGHTA and FQGNSA. With V trimmed by 5 bases and J by 5 bases, 5 bases remained unmatched. Here the CDR3 reads CASSPSGSHETQYF. The CDR3 bases are TGTGCCAGCAGCCCTAGCGGGAGCCACGAGACCCAGTACTTC.

This clonotype has at least ten counts. This chain joins TRBV6-2 or TRBV6-3 and TRBJ2-7; the match to TRBD1 covers 8 bases. The CDR3 runs to 14 residues. CDR1 is MNHEY, CDR2 SVGEGT, per germline. V was pared by 11 bases and J by 4 bases, with 13 bases of the junction left unmatched. The CDR3 bases are TGTGCCGCCCGATTCGGGACAGGCCGTTACGAGCAGTACTTC. Translated: CAARFGTGRYEQYF.

V is TRBV9 and J is TRBJ2-3; possible D gene TRBD2, 6 bases. CDR3 length equals 15 residues. The germline V gene has CDR1 SGDLS and CDR2 YYNGEE. The V and J ends lost 2 bases and 0 bases respectively, with 10 bases between them. CDR3 loop: CASSVQRASTDTQYF. CDR3 nucleotides: TGTGCCAGCAGCGTCCAGCGGGCGAGCACAGATACGCAGTATTTT.

This clonotype was counted only a few times. V usage is TRBV18 and J usage is TRBJ1-5; D gene ambiguous. V lost 3 bases, J lost 0 bases, and 9 bases lay in between. The CDR3 has 15 amino acids. The germline gives CDR1 KGHSH, CDR2 LQKENI. In DNA, the CDR3 is TGTGCCAGCTCACCCCGAGTCAATAGCAATCAGCCCCAGCATTTT. Translation: CASSPRVNSNQPQHF.

The V call is TRBV5-4, the J call TRBJ1-2, with D possibly TRBD1 on 5 matching bases. Germline V gives CDR1 SGHNT, CDR2 YYREEE (reference sequence). This CDR3 comprises 15 residues. V dropped 3 bases and J dropped 4 bases, with 16 bases sitting between them. The CDR3 DNA reads as TGTGCCAGCAGCTACCCCCAGGGACTACTCTATGGCTACACCTTC. Translation: CASSYPQGLLYGYTF.

The table lists this clonotype with many counts. The rearrangement uses TRBV6-5 and TRBJ2-7; D is perhaps TRBD1 (6 bases). Deletions cut 6 bases from V and 2 bases from J, with 11 bases between. The CDR3 is made up of 13 amino acids. Looked up from germline, CDR1 is MNHEY and CDR2 is SVGAGI. The CDR3, as DNA: TGTGCCAGCAGGGACAGACGCACCTACGAGCAGTACGTC. This encodes CASRDRRTYEQYV.

This chain uses TRBV19 with TRBJ2-7; D remains ambiguous. Trimming shortened V by 3 bases and J by 0 bases, and 6 bases separated the two germline ends. This CDR3 is 13 amino acids long. CDR1 LNHDA and CDR2 SQIVND come from the germline V gene (reference sequence). CDR3 residues: CASSMVSSYEQYF. CDR3 nucleotide sequence: TGTGCCAGTAGTATGGTGAGCTCCTACGAGCAGTACTTC.

This clonotype turned up a few times. The chain uses TRBV7-2 and TRBJ2-2; weak D call: TRBD2 (5 bases). This CDR3 has 15 amino acids. The germline V and J ends were trimmed by 5 bases and 0 bases, with 10 bases remaining between them. Germline V gene sequence: CDR1 SGHTA, CDR2 FQGNSA. Written as DNA, the CDR3 is TGTGCCAGCAGCCCTCACGGGGCGAACACCGGGGAGCTGTTTTTT. As protein: CASSPHGANTGELFF.

This clonotype was observed a few times. The V gene is TRBV18, the J gene TRBJ2-1; D is perhaps TRBD2 (5 bases). The CDR3 length is 14 residues. The V end lost 3 bases, the J end lost 5 bases, and 11 bases lay between the germline ends. From germline, CDR1 is KGHSH and CDR2 LQKENI. CDR3 sequence: CASSPPRENNEQFF. CDR3 DNA sequence: TGTGCCAGCTCACCTCCACGGGAAAACAATGAGCAGTTCTTC.